This TCR beta chain was captured in a study of OX40 agonist ivuxolimab in advanced cancers. The wider study: Patients receiving dose escalation had hepatocellular carcinoma, melanoma, renal cell or head and neck cancer. Subjects had a mean age of about 60 years, with a range of roughly 20 to 79; 82.7% were male.

Details on this clone: The antigen remains unidentified.

Clones were sequenced by immunoSEQ multiplex PCR, and TCRdb holds only the in-frame ones, with some missing. The sample includes approximately 99,000 clones, approximately 90% of them seen just once. The ends were cut back, 2 bases at V and 4 bases at J, with 14 bases in the middle. The CDR3 sequence is 15 residues long. Germline V gene data show CDR1 as MNHEY and CDR2 as SVGAGI. Broader study findings: Clonal expansion was seen in CD4+ and CD8+ blood T cells by week 6 at 0.1 to 3.0 mg/kg.

Sequencing used CD4+ or CD8+ T cells sorted from blood, obtained in a trial of the OX40 agonist ivuxolimab. This TCR was recovered from an adult with an advanced solid tumor such as melanoma, head and neck, liver or kidney cancer. The J gene is TRBJ1-1, the V gene TRBV6-5; D is undetermined. Here the CDR3 reads CASSYKPGLGTEAFF. The CDR3 DNA sequence: TGTGCCAGCAGTTACAAGCCGGGTCTAGGCACTGAAGCTTTCTTT.